Below, 25 T cell receptor beta chains from the same sample are listed, as sequenced in a study of blood T cells in healthy people across ages. A second about 6 to 12 cycle PCR used barcoded and J-beta primers. TCRdb processed the 5' RACE reads anew with MiXCR; each CDR3 protein has one entry. Of about 1,500,000 distinct CDR3 sequences listed, roughly 27% are singletons. The sample taken for sequencing was blood. The receptors derive from a woman in her 30s in good health.

A word on this clonotype: A much larger clone sits a single nucleotide away, making a read error possible. The J gene is TRBJ2-3, the V gene TRBV20-1; D gene unclear. The CDR3 is made up of 13 amino acids. V lost 1 base to trimming and J lost 6 bases, with 11 bases between them. The germline V gene has CDR1 DFQATT and CDR2 SNEGSKA (reference sequence). The chain's CDR3 is CSARVHSRDTQYF. The CDR3 region has the DNA TGCAGTGCTAGAGTTCACTCCAGGGATACGCAGTATTTT.

The CDR3 DNA sequence: TGTGCCAGCAGTCCCCTACCGTTCTTC. Amino acids: CASSPLPFF. The V call is TRBV12-3 or TRBV12-4, the J call TRBJ2-1; D remains unclear. V lost 5 bases to trimming and J lost 15 bases, with 8 bases between them. The CDR3 sequence is 9 residues long.

The table lists this clonotype with a few counts. This chain connects TRBV12-3 or TRBV12-4 to TRBJ2-5, with TRBD1 identical over 10 bases. Trimming at V came to 6 bases and at J to 3 bases, leaving 7 bases not matched to a gene. The CDR3 covers 15 residues. The CDR3 loop reads CASSPWTGGEETQYF. The CDR3 region has the DNA TGTGCCAGCAGCCCCTGGACAGGGGGGGAAGAGACCCAGTACTTC.

The chain has TRBV24-1 and TRBJ2-1; D remains unclear. The ends were cut back, 4 bases at V and 0 bases at J, with 6 bases in the middle. Germline CDR1 reads KGHDR; CDR2 reads SFDVKD. This CDR3 spans 14 amino acids. The CDR3 region has the DNA TGTGCCACCAGTGACAGCAGCTCCTACAATGAGCAGTTCTTC. This gives the protein CATSDSSSYNEQFF.

This clonotype was seen more than once but under ten times. The J gene is TRBJ1-4, the V gene TRBV2; TRBD1 might be the D (5 bases). Germline lookup yields CDR1 SNHLY and CDR2 FYNNEI. Trimming cost V 6 bases and J 5 bases, with 13 bases left between them. The CDR3 contains 14 residues. CDR3 protein: CASRKTVRNEKLFF. CDR3 sequence (DNA): TGTGCCAGCAGGAAGACAGTCAGAAATGAAAAACTGTTTTTT.

This clonotype has a count of ten or more. The chain has TRBV20-1 and TRBJ2-7, with 12 bases lining up with TRBD1. The V gene's germline CDR1 is DFQATT and CDR2 SNEGSKA (reference sequence). Trimming removed 0 bases from V and 7 bases from J; junction bases left unmatched: 7. CDR3 length: 15 residues. The CDR3 spells CSARDYGTGGGEQYF. The CDR3, as DNA: TGCAGTGCTAGAGATTACGGGACAGGGGGCGGGGAGCAGTACTTC.

About this clonotype: A read error may be the cause here, since a much bigger clone is one base away. The chain has TRBV29-1 and TRBJ2-5, with TRBD1 identical over 9 bases. The CDR3 has 17 residues. Germline V lookup: CDR1 SQVTM, CDR2 ANQGSEA. After removal of 1 base from V and 11 bases from J, the junction contained 20 bases not matched to a gene. CDR3 DNA: TGCAGCGTTGAAGGAATCCCGGGACAGGGAAAAGACAATGAGCAGTACTTC. Translated, it gives CSVEGIPGQGKDNEQYF.

The chain recombines TRBV14 with TRBJ1-6; D remains ambiguous. This CDR3 region has 12 residues. The V gene's germline CDR1 is SGHDN and CDR2 FVKESK. The V end lost 4 bases, the J end lost 8 bases, and 6 bases lay between the germline ends. The CDR3 here is CASSRLHSPLHF. The DNA for the CDR3 is TGTGCCAGCAGCCGACTCCATTCACCCCTCCACTTT.

This clonotype was seen once. J is TRBJ2-7 and V is TRBV6-1; 10 bases are a match to TRBD2. V shed 5 bases, J shed 3 bases, and the junction held 19 bases outside the gene matches. The CDR3 runs 19 residues. Per germline, CDR1 MNHNS and CDR2 SASEGT. DNA of the CDR3: TGTGCCAGCAGTCCAACCGATCCCCCTAGCGGGGGTCCCCTCTACGAGCAGTACTTC. It specifies CASSPTDPPSGGPLYEQYF.

This clonotype appeared a few times. The chain's CDR3 is CASSEAVAGVGYF. CDR3 DNA: TGTGCCAGCAGTGAAGCCGTAGCGGGAGTGGGGTACTTC. The V call is TRBV2, the J call TRBJ2-5; TRBD2 agrees at 9 bases. The CDR3 is 13 amino acids. The ends lost 0 bases at V and 13 bases at J; junction bases unmatched: 6. The germline CDR1 and CDR2 sequences are SNHLY and FYNNEI. The full variable domain, in which reference TRBV2 and TRBJ2-5 provide the parts outside the CDR3, is EPEVTQTPSHQVTQMGQEVILRCVPISNHLYFYWYRQILGQKVEFLVSFYNNEISEKSEIFDDQFSVERPDGSNFTLKIRSTKLEDSAMYFCASSEAVAGVGYFGPGTRLLVL.

The chain recombines TRBV30 with TRBJ2-5; 9 bases agree with TRBD1. V lost 4 bases and J lost 2; bases outside the gene matches: 8. Germline-derived CDR1 and CDR2 are GTSNPN and SVGIG (reference sequence). The CDR3 runs to 15 residues. Here the CDR3 reads CAWNPSGTGQETQYF. CDR3 sequence (DNA): TGTGCCTGGAACCCTTCCGGGACAGGGCAAGAGACCCAGTACTTC.

The chain uses TRBV20-1 and TRBJ1-1, with 7 bases identical to TRBD1. V gave up 1 base and J gave up 1 base; unmatched junction bases: 3. The CDR3 has 14 residues. Germline CDR1 reads DFQATT; CDR2 reads SNEGSKA (reference sequence). The CDR3 DNA follows: TGCAGTGCTAGAGTAGGGGGCCGGAACACTGAAGCTTTCTTT. This encodes CSARVGGRNTEAFF.

This clonotype has more than one count but fewer than ten. The rearrangement links TRBV28 to TRBJ2-5, with D possibly TRBD1 on 5 matching bases. This CDR3 contains 15 residues. Trimming shortened V by 7 bases and J by 1 base, and 16 bases separated the two germline ends. Per germline, CDR1 MDHEN and CDR2 SYDVKM. CDR3 region: CASIPSWGSQETQYF. CDR3 in DNA: TGTGCCAGCATTCCCTCATGGGGCAGCCAAGAGACCCAGTACTTC.

The V gene is TRBV5-1, the J gene TRBJ2-1; 9 bases align to TRBD2. Germline CDR1 and CDR2: SGHRS and YFSETQ. V was pared by 0 bases and J by 7 bases, with 11 bases of the junction left unmatched. This CDR3 has 17 residues. The CDR3 region has the DNA TGCGCCAGCAGCTTGGCCGTTATAGCGGGAGACGCGAATGAGCAGTTCTTC. Its protein product is CASSLAVIAGDANEQFF.

The chain couples TRBV20-1 to TRBJ1-2; D perhaps matches TRBD1 (6 bases). Germline V CDR1 and CDR2: DFQATT, SNEGSKA (reference sequence). The V end was cut by 6 bases, the J end by 3 bases, with 23 bases between. This CDR3 has 16 residues. CDR3 in amino acids: CSANRPMAGADYGYTF. Written as DNA, the CDR3 is TGCAGTGCCAACCGCCCGATGGCAGGGGCCGACTATGGCTACACCTTC.

The chain combines TRBV4-1 with TRBJ2-4, with no clear D. The germline gives CDR1 MGHRA, CDR2 YSYEKL. Deletions cut 1 base from V and 0 bases from J, with 10 bases between. The CDR3 contains 16 residues. The CDR3 DNA reads as TGCGCCAGCAGCCAAGTGGGCCTTTTAGCCAAAAACATTCAGTACTTC. Translation: CASSQVGLLAKNIQYF.

This clonotype appeared a few times. The chain joins TRBV6-2 or TRBV6-3 to TRBJ2-1, with D perhaps matching TRBD2 (6 bases). V lost 2 bases and J 11 bases, leaving 16 bases between the germline ends. The CDR3 loop spans 14 amino acids. Germline-derived CDR1 and CDR2 are MNHEY and SVGEGT. CDR3 loop: CASSYAPGLMKQFF. DNA for the CDR3: TGTGCCAGCAGTTACGCACCGGGACTCATGAAGCAGTTCTTC.

The genes are TRBV11-3 and TRBJ2-1, with 13 nucleotides matching TRBD2. The V gene's germline CDR1 is SGHNT and CDR2 YENEEA. V was clipped by 0 bases and J by 6 bases; unmatched bases: 5. This CDR3 is 17 amino acids long. The CDR3 region has the DNA TGTGCCAGCAGCTTAGATCCTGGGACTAGCGGGACCAATGAGCAGTTCTTC. This codes for CASSLDPGTSGTNEQFF.

This clonotype was recorded many times. The chain joins TRBV5-5 to TRBJ1-1; perhaps TRBD1 as D (5 bases). The CDR3 sequence is 15 residues long. With 4 bases removed from V and 4 bases from J, the gap between germline ends came to 17 bases. The germline V gene encodes CDR1 SGHKS and CDR2 YYEKEE (reference sequence). CDR3 amino acids: CASSLNPGGITEAFF. The CDR3, as DNA: TGTGCCAGCAGCCTCAACCCGGGGGGGATCACTGAAGCTTTCTTT.

Concerning this clonotype: A single base separates this from a much larger clone, so it may be a read error. The rearrangement uses TRBV7-9 and TRBJ2-4; no clear D gene. This CDR3 has 12 residues. Germline values: CDR1 SEHNR, CDR2 FQNEAQ (reference sequence). The chain's CDR3 is CVSSLALNIQYF. CDR3 coding DNA: TGTGTCAGCAGCTTGGCACTAAACATTCAGTACTTC.

Only a few counts were recorded for this clonotype. This chain connects TRBV20-1 to TRBJ2-3, with TRBD2 matching over 8 bases. The length of the CDR3 is 16 residues. J was trimmed by 2 bases and V by 1 base; bases with no gene match: 8. Germline V lookup: CDR1 DFQATT, CDR2 SNEGSKA (reference sequence). The CDR3 region has the DNA TGCAGTGCTAGAGTAATGGCGGGGGGCCACACAGATACGCAGTATTTT. Protein: CSARVMAGGHTDTQYF.

The chain carries TRBV29-1 and TRBJ2-3, with 11 bases that match TRBD2. The CDR3 totals 15 residues. CDR1 is SQVTM, CDR2 ANQGSEA, per germline. The V gene end was trimmed by 4 bases and the J gene end by 2 bases; junction bases not matched to a gene: 5. CDR3 in amino acids: CSVGATSGATDTQYF. The CDR3 bases are TGCAGCGTTGGAGCGACTAGCGGGGCCACAGATACGCAGTATTTT.

This clonotype showed up just a few times. The V call is TRBV12-3 or TRBV12-4, the J call TRBJ2-7; D may be TRBD1 or TRBD2 (5 bases each). Trimming took 3 bases from V and 0 from J, leaving 12 bases between them. The CDR3 has 15 residues. As DNA, the CDR3 is TGTGCCAGCAGTTTCGGGGCGACGAGCTCCTACGAGCAGTACTTC. Translation: CASSFGATSSYEQYF.

This clonotype was counted only a few times. J is TRBJ2-7 and V is TRBV30, with D perhaps assigned TRBD1 or TRBD2 (5 bases each). V lost 1 base and J lost 1, with 5 bases in between. The germline CDR1 and CDR2 sequences are GTSNPN and SVGIG (reference sequence). The length of the CDR3 is 12 residues. The CDR3 is CAWSGGSYEQYF. Written as DNA, the CDR3 is TGTGCCTGGAGTGGGGGGTCCTACGAGCAGTACTTC.

The chain recombines TRBV30 with TRBJ2-3; perhaps TRBD1 as D (6 bases). The V and J ends lost 7 bases and 3 bases respectively, with 11 bases between them. Looked up from germline, CDR1 is GTSNPN and CDR2 is SVGIG (reference sequence). The CDR3 sequence is 12 residues long. The CDR3, as DNA: TGTGCCTCCCTCCAGGGGACAGATACGCAGTATTTT. It translates to CASLQGTDTQYF.